Included here is one TCR beta chain sequence, with context. Germline CDR1 is MNHEY and CDR2 is SMNVEV (reference sequence). The CDR3 covers 14 residues. V lost 5 bases and J lost 0, with 9 bases in between. The data were obtained in a study of shared T cell receptors in the human thymus. The data were produced by immunoSEQ multiplex PCR, yet TCRdb's version contains in-frame clones alone and is incomplete. The table includes 450,000 to 650,000 clones, about 84% detected once. Another study also made use of these data, one on human thymus T cells. From that second work: Those donating were healthy Finnish infants in corrective surgery for congenital heart defects. Thymus was obtained from resections taken during corrective heart surgery. Apparent bias marked the V and J gene usage of thymic and blood repertoires. Related work found strong thymic repertoire overlap between unrelated individuals.

The chain uses TRBV27 and TRBJ2-3; D unresolved. This receptor was taken from a boy under three years old with a congenital heart defect. Sequencing was carried out using thymocytes. Here the CDR3 reads CASSPHSSTDTQYF. For the CDR3, the DNA is TGTGCCAGCAGTCCCCATAGCAGCACAGATACGCAGTATTTT.